Here is one T cell receptor (beta chain) with its context. Other nucleotide sequences from this sample produce the same CDR3. With 4 bases clipped from V and 2 bases from J, the junction kept 4 bases outside the gene matches. CDR1 and CDR2 from the germline V gene are SEHNR and FQNEAQ (reference sequence). The CDR3 totals 16 residues. The sample originates from a study of blood T cell repertoires in COVID-19. Study overall: The United States, Italy and Spain supplied acute and convalescent COVID-19 samples. Sources were T cells, B-cell-depleted T cells, or PBMCs; the material itself was cDNA or gDNA.

Generated by immunoSEQ multiplex PCR, the TCRdb table keeps only in-frame clones and is missing some. Among fewer than 130,000 clones, roughly 72% were seen once, and the ten largest hold about 5.9%. V gene TRBV7-9 combines with J gene TRBJ2-3; 12 positions agree with TRBD2. This TCR derives from a man at least 80 years old with acute or convalescent COVID-19. The sequencing sample was made of peripheral blood. CDR3 loop: CASSSGLAGFTDTQYF. DNA for the CDR3: TGTGCCAGCAGCTCGGGACTAGCGGGTTTCACAGATACGCAGTATTTT.